These 32 T cell receptor beta chains share one sample of origin, sequenced in a study of vaccination and CD4 T cells after COVID-19. For these TCRs, the target antigens are not known. Indicated treatment: approximately nine-day PBMC culture with coronavirus spike peptide pools or control peptides (ViraFEST assay). An unexposed donor provided the CD4+ T cells, which were collected before the COVID-19 pandemic (2011-2018). With the Oncomine TCR Beta short-read assay, DNA from cultured CD4+ T cells was sequenced. TCRdb fed the PCR reads into MiXCR, producing one record per CDR3 protein. The sample contains about 9,700 distinct CDR3 sequences, approximately 57% of which appear only once. The sequencing input was CD4+ T cells from blood, cultured in vitro. These receptors all stem from a human donor in good health.

The CDR3 DNA follows: TGTGCCAGCAGTTACAATGGGGAGACGCAGTATTTT. As protein: CASSYNGETQYF. The chain joins TRBV6-2 or TRBV6-3 to TRBJ2-3; tentatively, D is TRBD2 (5 bases). CDR1 and CDR2 from the germline V gene are MNHEY and SVGEGT. The ends were cut back, 2 bases at V and 9 bases at J, with 9 bases in the middle. The CDR3 spans 12 residues.

The gene calls are TRBV14 and TRBJ1-6, with no clear D. The germline CDR1 and CDR2 sequences are SGHDN and FVKESK. This CDR3 has 14 amino acids. With 1 base removed from V and 10 bases from J, the gap between germline ends came to 11 bases. CDR3 sequence (DNA): TGTGCCAGCAGCCAAGTTGCCACGGGATCACCCCTCCACTTT. This encodes CASSQVATGSPLHF.

The chain joins TRBV7-8 to TRBJ1-4; D uncertain. This CDR3 is built from 15 residues. V was cut by 5 bases and J by 10 bases, with 20 bases left in between. The V gene's germline CDR1 is SGHVS and CDR2 FQNEAQ. The CDR3 DNA follows: TGTGCCAGCAGCCAACCCCGGGCCGGGGAGGGAAAACTGTTTTTT. Its translation: CASSQPRAGEGKLFF.

As DNA, the CDR3 is TGTGCCAGCAGTTTGGCCCCGGGACTAGCGTTTAGCTCCTACAATGAGCAGTTCTTC. Translated, it gives CASSLAPGLAFSSYNEQFF. The chain joins TRBV6-5 to TRBJ2-1; TRBD2 matches at 10 bases. This CDR3 has 19 residues. The germline CDR1 and CDR2 sequences are MNHEY and SVGAGI. J lost 0 bases, V lost 4 bases, and 12 bases had no gene match.

J is TRBJ2-7 and V is TRBV6-1; D gene unclear. CDR1 is MNHNS and CDR2 is SASEGT in the germline V gene. Trimming removed 6 bases from V and 11 bases from J, with 17 bases in between. The CDR3 has 12 residues. The CDR3 bases are TGTGCCAGCAGAGGTTCCCCCTTTCGAGAGTACTTC. This encodes CASRGSPFREYF.

In this sample, this clonotype turned up a few times. In nucleotides, the CDR3 is TGTGCCAGCAGCCCGGGACTTTCAATCTATAATTCACCCCTCCACTTT. Residues: CASSPGLSIYNSPLHF. The chain has TRBV27 and TRBJ1-6; TRBD1 is a possible D gene (5 bases). CDR1 is MNHEY and CDR2 is SMNVEV in the germline V gene (reference sequence). The CDR3 has 16 residues. Between the trimmed V and J ends, which lost 6 bases and 3 bases, there was a span of 15 bases.

The CDR3 spells CASSLPARSSNEQFF. The CDR3, as DNA: TGTGCCAGCAGTTTACCGGCGAGAAGCAGCAATGAGCAGTTCTTC. This rearrangement joins TRBV28 to TRBJ2-1; D is unclear. CDR3 length equals 15 residues. Trimming pared 2 bases from V and 6 bases from J, leaving 14 bases between. From germline, CDR1 is MDHEN and CDR2 SYDVKM. Full variable domain (remainder filled in from reference TRBV28 and TRBJ2-1): DVKVTQSSRYLVKRTGEKVFLECVQDMDHENMFWYRQDPGLGLRLIYFSYDVKMKEKGDIPEGYSVSREKKERFSLILESASTNQTSMYLCASSLPARSSNEQFFGPGTRLTVL.

J is TRBJ2-3 and V is TRBV19, with D maybe TRBD2 (6 bases). The germline V gene has CDR1 LNHDA and CDR2 SQIVND (reference sequence). This CDR3 comprises 16 residues. Trimming stripped 0 bases from V and 6 bases from J, with 16 bases between. The CDR3 DNA follows: TGTGCCAGTAGTATAGATCTGGGCCTAGCGACCGATACGCAGTATTTT. It yields the protein CASSIDLGLATDTQYF. Supplemented by reference TRBV19 and TRBJ2-3, the full variable domain reads DGGITQSPKYLFRKEGQNVTLSCEQNLNHDAMYWYRQDPGQGLRLIYYSQIVNDFQKGDIAEGYSVSREKKESFPLTVTSAQKNPTAFYLCASSIDLGLATDTQYFGPGTRLTVL.

The chain employs TRBV27 and TRBJ2-5; 9 bases line up with TRBD1. J was trimmed by 5 bases and V by 3 bases; bases with no gene match: 1. The germline CDR1 and CDR2 sequences are MNHEY and SMNVEV (reference sequence). This CDR3 spans 13 amino acids. CDR3 nucleotides: TGTGCCAGCAGTTTGACAGGGGGGGAGACCCAGTACTTC. Encoded protein: CASSLTGGETQYF.

The chain recombines TRBV11-2 with TRBJ1-1, with 8 bases matching TRBD1. V lost 4 bases to trimming and J lost 6 bases; unmatched junction nucleotides: 4. Germline loops: CDR1 SGHAT, CDR2 FQNNGV. The CDR3 has 13 residues. This CDR3 reads CASSSLDRAEAFF. The DNA for the CDR3 is TGTGCCAGCAGCTCCTTGGACAGGGCTGAAGCTTTCTTT. The variable domain in full, completed from reference TRBV11-2 and TRBJ1-1, reads EAGVAQSPRYKIIEKRQSVAFWCNPISGHATLYWYQQILGQGPKLLIQFQNNGVVDDSQLPKDRFSAERLKGVDSTLKIQPAKLEDSAVYLCASSSLDRAEAFFGQGTRLTVV.

This sequence joins TRBV30 and TRBJ1-1; no reliable D call. V lost 5 bases, J lost 1 base, and 11 bases lay in between. CDR1 GTSNPN and CDR2 SVGIG come from the germline V gene (reference sequence). The CDR3 runs 13 residues. CDR3 sequence: CAWVLLANTEAFF. CDR3 nucleotide sequence: TGTGCCTGGGTACTACTGGCGAACACTGAAGCTTTCTTT.

This clonotype was seen more than once but under ten times. The chain carries TRBV10-3 and TRBJ2-7, with unresolved D. Per the germline V gene, CDR1 is ENHRY and CDR2 is SYGVKD. V was pared by 8 bases and J by 3 bases, with 17 bases between. The CDR3 contains 14 residues. The CDR3 DNA reads TGTGCCATCTATCCTGGCGTCCCTTTCTACGAGCAGTACTTC. Its translation is CAIYPGVPFYEQYF.

This rearrangement joins TRBV19 to TRBJ2-7; 8 bases match TRBD2. Germline V CDR1 and CDR2: LNHDA, SQIVND (reference sequence). This CDR3 spans 14 amino acids. V was pared by 7 bases and J by 6 bases, with 11 bases of the junction left unmatched. The CDR3, as DNA: TGTGCCAGTACCTCCGGAGCGGGAGCTCCCGAGCAGTACTTC. Its translation: CASTSGAGAPEQYF. The full variable domain, rest sourced from reference TRBV19 and TRBJ2-7, is DGGITQSPKYLFRKEGQNVTLSCEQNLNHDAMYWYRQDPGQGLRLIYYSQIVNDFQKGDIAEGYSVSREKKESFPLTVTSAQKNPTAFYLCASTSGAGAPEQYFGPGTRLTVT.

The chain joins TRBV20-1 to TRBJ2-7, with 11 bases lining up with TRBD2. The germline V gene encodes CDR1 DFQATT and CDR2 SNEGSKA (reference sequence). The CDR3 consists of 14 residues. V lost 1 base and J lost 4; bases outside the gene matches: 3. DNA of the CDR3: TGCAGTGCTAGAGTAGCGGGGGGGCTGTACGAGCAGTACTTC. Its protein product is CSARVAGGLYEQYF.

The chain joins TRBV5-6 to TRBJ2-5; D is uncertain. The ends were cut back, 4 bases at V and 5 bases at J, with 18 bases in the middle. CDR1 is SGHDT and CDR2 is YYEEEE in the germline V gene. This CDR3 has 15 amino acids. CDR3 sequence: CASSQVGIGGETQYF. The CDR3 region has the DNA TGTGCCAGCAGCCAAGTAGGGATTGGCGGCGAGACCCAGTACTTC.

The chain recombines TRBV2 with TRBJ1-1; D gene ambiguous. Germline V gene lookup returns CDR1 SNHLY and CDR2 FYNNEI. There are 12 residues in the CDR3. V lost 2 bases and J lost 8, with 9 bases in between. The CDR3 is CASSESDTEAFF. CDR3 nucleotide sequence: TGTGCCAGCAGTGAATCTGATACCGAAGCTTTCTTT.

This sequence joins TRBV11-2 and TRBJ2-2; D is ambiguous. The V gene lost 4 bases and the J gene lost 5 bases, with 8 bases spanning the gap. The CDR3 extends over 13 amino acids. Germline CDR1 and CDR2: SGHAT and FQNNGV. The chain's CDR3 is CASSSGVTGELFF. As DNA, the CDR3 is TGTGCCAGCAGCTCTGGGGTAACCGGGGAGCTGTTTTTT.

This chain links TRBV25-1 with TRBJ2-1; no reliable D call. This CDR3 is built from 14 residues. V lost 4 bases, J lost 1 base, and 8 bases lay in between. Germline V CDR1 and CDR2: MGHDK, SYGVNS. CDR3 DNA sequence: TGTGCCAGCAGTGTCGGCTCATCCTACAATGAGCAGTTCTTC. Protein: CASSVGSSYNEQFF.

This chain connects TRBV5-6 to TRBJ1-2; the D gene is possibly TRBD1 (6 bases). Germline CDR1 reads SGHDT; CDR2 reads YYEEEE. The CDR3 covers 16 residues. The V end was cut by 4 bases, the J end by 3 bases, with 19 bases between. The chain's CDR3 is CASSPQGRVGDYGYTF. As DNA, the CDR3 is TGTGCCAGCAGCCCTCAGGGGAGGGTGGGAGACTATGGCTACACCTTC.

This clonotype was recorded only once. The chain joins TRBV27 to TRBJ2-7; D gene ambiguous. Germline lookup yields CDR1 MNHEY and CDR2 SMNVEV (reference sequence). V lost 2 bases and J 5 bases, leaving 10 bases between the germline ends. CDR3 length: 13 residues. This CDR3 is CASSLIFGDEQYF. CDR3 in DNA: TGTGCCAGCAGTTTAATCTTTGGCGACGAGCAGTACTTC.

The V call is TRBV10-1, the J call TRBJ1-1; possible D gene TRBD1, 5 bases. V was shortened by 3 bases and J by 4 bases, with 9 bases between the two germline ends. CDR1 WNHNN and CDR2 SYGVQD come from the germline V gene (reference sequence). This CDR3 has 13 amino acids. The CDR3, as DNA: TGCGCCAGCAGTGACAGGGACGGCACTGAAGCTTTCTTT. This codes for CASSDRDGTEAFF.

The V call is TRBV7-9, the J call TRBJ2-3, with 10 bases fitting TRBD2. After removal of 5 bases from V and 2 bases from J, the junction contained 16 bases not matched to a gene. The length of the CDR3 is 19 residues. CDR1 and CDR2 from the germline V gene are SEHNR and FQNEAQ (reference sequence). The CDR3 spells CASSEWGRGTSVITDTQYF. DNA of the CDR3: TGTGCCAGCAGCGAATGGGGACGAGGGACTAGCGTCATCACAGATACGCAGTATTTT.

This clonotype was seen only once. This sequence joins TRBV5-4 and TRBJ2-1; maybe TRBD2 (6 bases). The CDR3 runs 15 residues. Trimming took 3 bases from V and 1 from J, leaving 11 bases between them. Germline V gives CDR1 SGHNT, CDR2 YYREEE (reference sequence). CDR3 nucleotides: TGTGCCAGCAGCTCGGAGGGGTGGTCCTACAATGAGCAGTTCTTC. Protein sequence: CASSSEGWSYNEQFF.

This chain links TRBV20-1 with TRBJ2-3, with D tentatively TRBD2 (5 bases). The germline gives CDR1 DFQATT, CDR2 SNEGSKA (reference sequence). Trimming left V 3 bases short and J 0 bases short, with 19 bases between. The CDR3 runs 17 residues. Here the CDR3 DNA reads TGCAGTGCTAGTCCCGCACGAGCGGCGACAAGCACAGATACGCAGTATTTT. Protein: CSASPARAATSTDTQYF.

The rearrangement links TRBV7-2 to TRBJ2-2, with D tentatively TRBD1 (5 bases). This CDR3 comprises 13 residues. Germline V lookup: CDR1 SGHTA, CDR2 FQGNSA. V lost 4 bases and J 6 bases, leaving 9 bases between the germline ends. The CDR3 reads CASSSQASGELFF. The CDR3 DNA reads as TGTGCCAGCAGCTCACAGGCTTCCGGGGAGCTGTTTTTT. The full variable domain, with the rest looked up from reference TRBV7-2 and TRBJ2-2, is GAGVSQSPSNKVTEKGKDVELRCDPISGHTALYWYRQSLGQGLEFLIYFQGNSAPDKSGLPSDRFSAERTGGSVSTLTIQRTQQEDSAVYLCASSSQASGELFFGEGSRLTVL.

The chain combines TRBV20-1 with TRBJ2-5; 10 bases line up with TRBD2. CDR1 and CDR2 (germline): DFQATT, SNEGSKA (reference sequence). The V and J ends lost 2 bases and 3 bases, in that order; junction bases with no gene match: 12. The CDR3 consists of 17 residues. CDR3 sequence: CSARPPQLGLAEETQYF. The CDR3 DNA sequence: TGCAGTGCTAGACCTCCTCAACTCGGACTAGCGGAAGAGACCCAGTACTTC.

This clonotype was counted a few times. The rearrangement uses TRBV6-1 and TRBJ2-2; TRBD1 matches 9 bases. CDR3 length: 16 residues. After removal of 7 bases from V and 2 bases from J, the junction contained 8 bases not matched to a gene. Looked up from germline, CDR1 is MNHNS and CDR2 is SASEGT. CDR3 amino acids: CASTSGQGSNTGELFF. The DNA for the CDR3 is TGTGCCAGCACCTCAGGACAGGGGAGTAACACCGGGGAGCTGTTTTTT.

The chain uses TRBV12-5 and TRBJ1-2; D may be TRBD1 (5 bases). Trimming shortened V by 5 bases and J by 8 bases, and 21 bases separated the two germline ends. CDR3 length: 15 amino acids. CDR1 and CDR2 from the germline V gene are LGHNT and FRNRAP. CDR3 nucleotide sequence: TGTGCTAGTGGTCCCGAGGGACTGAGCCAGCGAGGCTACACCTTC. Translation: CASGPEGLSQRGYTF.

The genes are TRBV20-1 and TRBJ2-7; D unresolved. Germline V gene data show CDR1 as DFQATT and CDR2 as SNEGSKA (reference sequence). V was trimmed by 4 bases and J by 0 bases, leaving 16 bases between them. This CDR3 is 15 amino acids long. As DNA, the CDR3 is TGCAGTGCTAATAACCCGGGTCGGTTCTCCTACGAGCAGTACTTC. It codes for CSANNPGRFSYEQYF.

This chain connects TRBV6-5 to TRBJ1-2, with unresolved D. CDR1 and CDR2 (germline): MNHEY, SVGAGI. The CDR3 extends over 15 amino acids. The ends were cut back, 2 bases at V and 2 bases at J, with 12 bases in the middle. This chain's CDR3 is CASSYVVGPNYGYTF. The CDR3 nucleotides read TGTGCCAGCAGTTACGTCGTAGGACCCAACTATGGCTACACCTTC.

This sequence joins TRBV19 and TRBJ1-2; no definite D call. Trimming removed 8 bases at V and 4 bases at J, with 14 bases between. CDR1 and CDR2 (germline): LNHDA, SQIVND (reference sequence). The CDR3 is 13 amino acids. The CDR3, as DNA: TGTGCCAGTGGTGCCCAGAGATTCTATGGCTACACCTTC. This encodes CASGAQRFYGYTF.

This clonotype was counted once. J is TRBJ1-2 and V is TRBV7-2, with no clear D. The CDR3 covers 13 residues. Trimming removed 6 bases at V and 4 bases at J, with 12 bases between. The germline V gene encodes CDR1 SGHTA and CDR2 FQGNSA. CDR3 nucleotide sequence: TGTGCCAGCAGTCCTCCGGGATTCTATGGCTACACCTTC. Amino acid sequence: CASSPPGFYGYTF.